Listed below are T cell receptor beta chains from one sample, sequenced in a study of cytomegalovirus exposure and HLA in healthy donors. The method was immunoSEQ multiplex PCR; TCRdb's version includes in-frame clones alone and lacks a portion of them. The sample contains 110,000 to 150,000 clones, approximately 82% of which appear only once. Sequenced material: PBMCs. The receptors were sampled from a young man in good health and CMV-seropositive. Each CDR3 is given without its conserved first and last residue. The order of the fields is V gene, CDR3 protein.

v_call: TRBV11-2
cdr3_aa: ASRVWGRQNTEAF

v_call: TRBV18
cdr3_aa: ASSRRTGGTGELF

v_call: TRBV25-1
cdr3_aa: ASSDRTGGEIAF

v_call: TRBV19
cdr3_aa: ASSIGLAGAYEQY

v_call: TRBV10-3
cdr3_aa: AIPNGGDKGGYT

v_call: TRBV4-1
cdr3_aa: ASSQEQGDTGELF

v_call: TRBV29-1
cdr3_aa: SVVVQASGNTIY

v_call: TRBV7-9
cdr3_aa: ASSFRVGDSGEANVLT

v_call: TRBV10-1
cdr3_aa: ASSESRGRGYEQY

v_call: TRBV5-5
cdr3_aa: ASGRQGDSDTQY

v_call: TRBV11-3
cdr3_aa: ASSLRAGNTEAF

v_call: TRBV5-1
cdr3_aa: ASSSTAGKTEAF

v_call: TRBV27
cdr3_aa: ASSFSREGDSPLH

v_call: TRBV18
cdr3_aa: ASSPGTRAGEQY

v_call: TRBV6-6
cdr3_aa: ASSVYGNTIY

v_call: TRBV5-1
cdr3_aa: ASSFGGNYGYT

v_call: TRBV11-2
cdr3_aa: ASSSRLSGYT

v_call: TRBV28
cdr3_aa: ASSFSVDSNQPQH

v_call: TRBV18
cdr3_aa: ASSPPFAVLAKNIQY

v_call: TRBV15
cdr3_aa: ATSGANGAEKEKLF

v_call: TRBV28
cdr3_aa: ASSLSGSGAGELF

v_call: TRBV6-1
cdr3_aa: ASSDRGFQVSYEQY

v_call: TRBV9
cdr3_aa: ASSAGWTDTQY

v_call: TRBV19
cdr3_aa: ASSSDTYEQY

v_call: TRBV30
cdr3_aa: AWSVRQGGATEAF

v_call: TRBV19
cdr3_aa: ASSTGQGNEQY

v_call: TRBV19
cdr3_aa: ASSIFGAGSDEQY

v_call: TRBV2
cdr3_aa: ASSVTGGVQETQY

v_call: TRBV7-6
cdr3_aa: ASSGDRGDQPQH

v_call: TRBV4-1
cdr3_aa: ASSRGAGTVNTEAF

v_call: TRBV19
cdr3_aa: ASSTSGGLYNEQF

v_call: TRBV6-5
cdr3_aa: ASSYSRREGETQY

v_call: TRBV23-1
cdr3_aa: ASSLWGLAGINEQF

v_call: TRBV27
cdr3_aa: ASSWTSGSYNEQF

v_call: TRBV5-1
cdr3_aa: ASSSLFQETQY

v_call: TRBV19
cdr3_aa: ASIPGGNTEAF

v_call: TRBV6-1
cdr3_aa: ASSPRVPGNTIY

v_call: TRBV9
cdr3_aa: ASSVEGQTYQETQY

v_call: TRBV18
cdr3_aa: ASSPQREVYEQY

v_call: TRBV27
cdr3_aa: ASRSQGAAKNIQY

v_call: TRBV6-5
cdr3_aa: ASRTTGGASYEQY

v_call: TRBV5-1
cdr3_aa: ASSLGSGSYNEQF